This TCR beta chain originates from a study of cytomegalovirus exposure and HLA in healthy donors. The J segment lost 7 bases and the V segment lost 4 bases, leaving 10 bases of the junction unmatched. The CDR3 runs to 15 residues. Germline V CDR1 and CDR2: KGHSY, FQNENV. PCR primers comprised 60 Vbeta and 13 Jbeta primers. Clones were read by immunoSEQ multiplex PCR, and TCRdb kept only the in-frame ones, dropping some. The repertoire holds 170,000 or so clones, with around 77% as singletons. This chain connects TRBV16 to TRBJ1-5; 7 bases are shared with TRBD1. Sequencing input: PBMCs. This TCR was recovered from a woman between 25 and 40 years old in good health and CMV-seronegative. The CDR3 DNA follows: TGTGCCAGCAGCCGACGACAGGGTGAATTACAGCCCCAGCATTTT. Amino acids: CASSRRQGELQPQHF. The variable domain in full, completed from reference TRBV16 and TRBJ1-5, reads GEEVAQTPKHLVRGEGQKAKLYCAPIKGHSYVFWYQQVLKNEFKFLISFQNENVFDETGMPKERFSAKCLPNSPCSLEIQATKLEDSAVYFCASSRRQGELQPQHFGDGTRLSIL.